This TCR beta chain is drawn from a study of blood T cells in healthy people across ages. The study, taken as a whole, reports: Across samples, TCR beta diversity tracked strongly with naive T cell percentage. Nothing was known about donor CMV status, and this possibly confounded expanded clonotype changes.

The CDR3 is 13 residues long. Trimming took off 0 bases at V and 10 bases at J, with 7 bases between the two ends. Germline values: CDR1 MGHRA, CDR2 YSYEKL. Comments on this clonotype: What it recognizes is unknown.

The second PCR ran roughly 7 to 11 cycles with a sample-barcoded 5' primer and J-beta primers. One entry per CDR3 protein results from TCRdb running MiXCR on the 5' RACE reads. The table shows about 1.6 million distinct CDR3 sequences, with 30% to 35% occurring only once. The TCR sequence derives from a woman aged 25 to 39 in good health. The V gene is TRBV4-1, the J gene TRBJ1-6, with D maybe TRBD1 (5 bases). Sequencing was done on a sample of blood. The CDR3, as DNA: TGCGCCAGCAGCCAAGATCGGGGGTCACCCCTCCACTTT. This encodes CASSQDRGSPLHF.